The 7 T cell receptor beta chains presented below share a single source sample, sequenced in a study of graft-versus-host responses after intestinal transplantation. Libraries were prepared by immunoSEQ multiplex PCR; TCRdb keeps only in-frame clonotypes and omits some of them. Of about 21,000 clones in the sample, 89% are singletons; the top ten hold under 6.5%. Sequenced here: PBMCs, sampled roughly ten weeks after intestinal transplantation. Receptor source: a human patient who received an intestinal transplant, so some T cells may come from the graft donor.

In nucleotides, the CDR3 is TGCAGCGCAGGGGGAGGGGAGGAGACCCAGTACTTC. It specifies CSAGGGEETQYF. The rearrangement links TRBV29-1 to TRBJ2-5, with D perhaps given as TRBD1 or TRBD2 (7 bases each). The CDR3 covers 12 residues. From germline, CDR1 is SQVTM and CDR2 ANQGSEA. Trimming shortened V by 7 bases and J by 5 bases, and 14 bases separated the two germline ends.

The V and J genes are TRBV7-2 and TRBJ2-3; no clear D. This CDR3 region has 13 residues. Trimming cost V 2 bases and J 6 bases, with 9 bases left between them. Germline values: CDR1 SGHTA, CDR2 FQGNSA. CDR3 in amino acids: CASSLSGLDTQYF. The CDR3 bases are TGTGCCAGCAGCTTATCCGGTCTGGATACGCAGTATTTT.

This chain joins TRBV5-1 and TRBJ2-3; D remains unclear. CDR3 length: 11 amino acids. V dropped 4 bases and J dropped 3 bases, with 3 bases sitting between them. Germline values: CDR1 SGHRS, CDR2 YFSETQ. CDR3 region: CASSRTDTQYF. The CDR3 nucleotides are TGCGCCAGCAGCAGAACAGATACGCAGTATTTT. Together with reference TRBV5-1 and TRBJ2-3, the CDR3 gives the full variable domain: KAGVTQTPRYLIKTRGQQVTLSCSPISGHRSVSWYQQTPGQGLQFLFEYFSETQRNKGNFPGRFSGRQFSNSRSEMNVSTLELGDSALYLCASSRTDTQYFGPGTRLTVL.

V and J are TRBV6-5 and TRBJ2-7, with TRBD2 identical over 7 bases. The germline V gene encodes CDR1 MNHEY and CDR2 SVGAGI. The CDR3 runs 15 residues. Trimming took 6 bases from V and 2 from J; bases not matched to a gene: 10. Written as DNA, the CDR3 is TGTGCCAGCAGGCTGACGGTGGGGGGGGCCTACGAGCAGTACTTC. It is translated as CASRLTVGGAYEQYF.

V gene TRBV23-1 combines with J gene TRBJ2-5; a weak D match, TRBD2 (5 bases). The closer fit of TRBJ2-7 to the DNA end suggests the J call may be wrong. TRBV23-1 is assigned to the ORF class and has an uncertain function. The CDR3 is 12 residues long. The CDR3 spells CASSHGVYEQYF. Written as DNA, the CDR3 is TGCGCCAGCAGTCACGGGGTATACGAGCAGTACTTC.

The genes are TRBV7-2 and TRBJ2-7, with D uncertain. CDR3 size: 13 residues. Germline V lookup: CDR1 SGHTA, CDR2 FQGNSA. With 5 bases removed from V and 3 bases from J, the gap between germline ends came to 11 bases. The CDR3 nucleotides read TGTGCCAGCAGCCCGTACAAGGGCTACGAGCAGTACTTC. It codes for CASSPYKGYEQYF.

The chain recombines TRBV6-5 with TRBJ2-7; 7 bases fit TRBD2. Germline-derived CDR1 and CDR2 are MNHEY and SVGAGI. The CDR3 has 13 residues. The trim removed 3 bases at V and 6 bases at J, leaving 5 bases unmatched. The CDR3 nucleotides read TGTGCCAGCAGTTATTTTGAGCGGGGCGAGCAGTACTTC. This codes for CASSYFERGEQYF.